This TCR beta chain was captured by sequencing in a study of vaccination and CD4 T cells after COVID-19 (dated by TCRdb to between 2021 and 2022). Context from the whole study: Convalescent patients had a positive SARS-CoV-2 result on nasal swab PCR, and of these patients, several had mild disease and one had severe disease. For stimulating the cultures, overlapping spike peptide pools were used, derived from SARS-CoV-2 as well as from the common cold coronaviruses HCoV-NL63, HCoV-OC43 and HCoV-229E. The time from the second vaccine dose to post-vaccine blood sampling had a median of around 72 days and ranged from roughly 13 to 241 days. In 10 COVID-19 convalescent patients and a handful of infection-naive healthy vaccine recipients, researchers compared the spike-specific CD4+ TCR repertoire from before mRNA vaccination with the repertoire from after. The convalescent cohort comprised six males and four females, including two Hispanic individuals, seven Caucasians, two Asians and one multiracial person. Control cultures used a CEFX viral epitope pool as positive control, an HIV-1 Nef peptide pool as negative control, or no peptide. Post-COVID blood samples were collected from convalescent patients a median of about 92 days after diagnosis, with a range of roughly 30 to 170 days. Two doses of either the Pfizer-BioNTech BNT162b2 vaccine (n=8) or the Moderna mRNA-1273 vaccine (n=2) were administered to participants.

The full study reports these points: In convalescent patients, a median around 89% of post-vaccine SARS-CoV-2-reactive clones were detected only after vaccination, suggesting vaccine-specific priming. Nearly all vaccine-specific clones in convalescent patients (304 of 307) were mono-reactive for SARS-CoV-2 spike rather than cross-reactive with common cold coronaviruses. An increase in the median number of SARS-CoV-2-reactive clonotypes from approximately 20 after infection to a few dozen after vaccination was observed, but the change was not found to be significant. Only a relatively small number of convalescent patients were included in the study, and early timepoints following natural infection were not analyzed.

The treatment or condition label, as the study defines it: roughly ten-day PBMC culture with coronavirus spike peptide pools or control peptides (ViraFEST assay). To expand antigen-specific T cells with peptide pools and then pick out the expanded clonotypes through TCR sequencing, the study relied on the ViraFEST assay. The positive SARS-CoV-2 PCR tests of the convalescent patients were dated from March to December 2020, before the Alpha, Beta and Delta variants emerged in the United States. Each well held 2 million to 2.5 million PBMCs cultured with roughly 9.2 ug/ml peptide pools in IMDM containing about 5% human AB serum and roughly 10 IU/ml IL-2. On days 3 and 7, half of the culture medium was replaced with fresh IL-2-containing medium. Once the cells had been in culture for less than 12 days, the EasySep CD4+ T cell isolation kit was used to isolate CD4+ T cells by negative selection. Ficoll-Paque Plus gradient centrifugation was used to isolate PBMCs from whole blood, and the isolated PBMCs were then either used fresh or cryopreserved at -140C. Each culture condition was generally run in triplicate wells.

CDR1 and CDR2 (SNHLY, FYNNEI) derive from the germline V gene. Including the terminal cysteine and phenylalanine, the CDR3 comprises 11 residues. The entry retains the CDR3 DNA only, 33 bases that are in frame from base 1. V drops 5 bases and J drops 3 bases, leaving 5 bases in between. As for this clonotype: Its antigen is unknown. Per-base qualities were not stored, and no clone one base away is much larger.

Preparation of the library involved PCR. DNA from cultured CD4+ T cells underwent TCR sequencing with the Oncomine TCR Beta short-read assay at the Johns Hopkins FTIC core. The QIAamp micro DNA kit was used to extract genomic DNA from the cultured CD4+ T cells. Oncomine TCR Beta libraries from cultured CD4+ T cells were pooled with unique dual indexes and sequenced on an Illumina iSeq 100. In the source study's methods: Non-productive sequences were removed, and CDR3s not starting with C, not ending with F or W, or shorter than 7 amino acids were discarded. Antigen-specific clonotypes were identified using the MANAFEST web application through comparison of peptide-stimulated wells with reference and other culture wells. For a clone to be called positive, the clone needed an FDR below 0.05, an odds ratio above 5, and a productive frequency above 0.1% in at least two of three replicate wells. A clonotype counted as cross-reactive if it showed significant expansion both in the SARS-CoV-2 spike wells and in at least one common cold coronavirus spike condition. CDR3 homology was assessed with Levenshtein distances (stringdist) and unrooted phylogenetic trees (ape) in R version 3.6.1. In TCRdb, the public reads were trimmed at Q25 with fastp and aligned with MiXCR, with productive beta chains retained. A single entry per CDR3 protein holds the most common genes and DNA from its merged rows. The V and J calls come from TCRdb's annotation, not from the publication. In all, the sample holds about 20,000 distinct CDR3 sequences, and under 65% of those were seen once. 8% to 10% of the sample comes from the top ten.

The clonotype originates from a human donor who had recovered from COVID-19. Rearrangement joined TRBV2 to TRBJ2-7; no confident D gene assignment can be made. The sequencing input was CD4+ T cells from blood, cultured in vitro. The CDR3 corresponds to CASSSYYEQYF. The DNA is TGTGCCAGCAGTTCCTACTACGAGCAGTACTTC.